Listed below are T cell receptor beta chains from one sample, sequenced in a study of vaccination effects on CD4 cells after COVID-19. Antigens of these TCRs are unknown. Assay: immunoSEQ multiplex PCR; the TCRdb copy retains only in-frame clones and omits some. The table has about 73,000 clones, approximately 72% seen once. Sequencing used CD4+ T cells from PBMCs cultured with HCoV-NL63 spike peptides, obtained before COVID-19 vaccination. The receptors stem from a human donor who received a COVID-19 vaccine. Both conserved end residues are part of each CDR3. The order of the fields is clone size, J gene, V gene, D gene, CDR3 DNA, CDR3 protein. A D gene is named only where the DNA matches it firmly. Clone size, where shown, is once, few, many, or a class for clones that have expanded.

. TRBJ1-2 TRBV6-2/TRBV6-3 . TGTGCCAGCAGTTACGGGGTTGGCTATGGCTACACCTTC CASSYGVGYGYTF
. TRBJ1-3 TRBV4-3 . TGCGCCAGCAGCCAAGAGCAGGGAGGAAACACCATATATTTT CASSQEQGGNTIYF
. TRBJ1-6 TRBV10-3 TRBD1 TGTGCCATCGGTTCTCCGGGACAGAGAAATTCACCCCTCCACTTT CAIGSPGQRNSPLHF
. TRBJ1-5 TRBV6-5 . TGTGCCAGCAGCCCCGCCCCCGGCAATCAGCCCCAGCATTTT CASSPAPGNQPQHF
. TRBJ1-2 TRBV19 . TGTGCCAGTAGTACGCGGGATCTGCTGCGTGGCTACACCTTC CASSTRDLLRGYTF
. TRBJ1-1 TRBV6-4 . TGTGCCACTACCGGGGGTCCGGGGAACACTGAAGCTTTCTTT CATTGGPGNTEAFF
. TRBJ2-2 TRBV10-1 TRBD1 TGCGCCAGCAGACCCGGGACAGGGTCCACCGGGGAGCTGTTTTTT CASRPGTGSTGELFF
. TRBJ2-2 TRBV30 . TGTGCCTGGACTAACAGGGTTTTCGGGGAGCTGTTTTTT CAWTNRVFGELFF
. TRBJ1-3 TRBV2 TRBD1 TGTGCCAGCCGTCCAGGGGGTATTATAGGAAACACCATATATTTT CASRPGGIIGNTIYF
few TRBJ1-2 TRBV6-5 TRBD1 TGTGCCAGCAGTTTGACAGGGACAGGGCGGTATGGCTACACCTTC CASSLTGTGRYGYTF
few TRBJ1-6 TRBV5-6 TRBD1 TGTGCCAGCAGCTTGTCGGGACAGGGGAGAAATTCACCCCTCCACTTT CASSLSGQGRNSPLHF
. TRBJ2-1 TRBV6-6 . TGTGCCAGCCATTCTCTCTGGGCAGTCTACAATGAGCAGTTCTTC CASHSLWAVYNEQFF
. TRBJ2-5 TRBV15 TRBD2 TGTGCCACCAGCAGTCCCGGGACTAGCAGGGTAGAGACCCAGTACTTC CATSSPGTSRVETQYF
. TRBJ1-5 TRBV19 . TGTGCCAGTAGTTTCGTAAATCAGCCCCAGCATTTT CASSFVNQPQHF
. TRBJ2-1 TRBV25-1 TRBD2 TGTGCCAGCAGTGAACTAAGCGGGGGGAGGTACAATGAGCAGTTCTTC CASSELSGGRYNEQFF
. TRBJ1-3 TRBV5-4 . TGTGCCTCCTCTAGAGGGGGTGGAAACACCATATATTTT CASSRGGGNTIYF
. TRBJ2-5 TRBV6-5 TRBD2 TGTGCCAGCAGTCGACTAGCGGGGGTGGAGACCCAGTACTTC CASSRLAGVETQYF
. TRBJ1-6 TRBV28 . TGTGCCAGCAGTTTAGGGACACTTAGAAGTTCACCCCTCCACTTT CASSLGTLRSSPLHF
. TRBJ1-1 TRBV5-1 TRBD1 TGCGCCAGCAGCCCCGGACAGGGCAACACTGAAGCTTTCTTT CASSPGQGNTEAFF
. TRBJ1-1 TRBV10-3 . TGTGCCATCAGTGAGTCGGTAGGGGAAGCTTTCTTT CAISESVGEAFF
once TRBJ2-3 TRBV29-1 . TGCAGCGAACGGGACGGAAGCACAGATACGCAGTATTTT CSERDGSTDTQYF
. TRBJ2-2 TRBV19 TRBD2 TGTGCCCTCAGACCTAGCGGTAACACCGGGGAGCTGTTTTTT CALRPSGNTGELFF